The rows below give T cell receptor beta chains drawn from one sample of a study of blood T cell repertoires in COVID-19. Generated by immunoSEQ multiplex PCR, the TCRdb table keeps only in-frame clones and is missing some. The data hold under 300,000 clones, with roughly 89% observed a single time. Sequenced: PBMCs or T cells enriched from blood (not recorded which). These receptors were taken from an older woman who had recovered from COVID-19. Both conserved end residues are part of each CDR3. The order of the fields is V gene, J gene, CDR3 protein.

v_gene: TRBV10-3
j_gene: TRBJ2-1
CDR3aa: CAISDGTLSGERNEQFF

v_gene: TRBV18
j_gene: TRBJ2-1
CDR3aa: CASSPPVGGFYNEQFF

v_gene: TRBV4-1
j_gene: TRBJ2-2
CDR3aa: CASRNRRDSQGGELFF

v_gene: TRBV4-1
j_gene: TRBJ1-2
CDR3aa: CASSQDRNPDRGPNNYGYTF

v_gene: TRBV11-2
j_gene: TRBJ2-3
CDR3aa: CASSFLAGGPGDTQYF

v_gene: TRBV5-1
j_gene: TRBJ1-4
CDR3aa: CASSSGRTATNEKLFF

v_gene: TRBV27
j_gene: TRBJ2-7
CDR3aa: CASSLLGLHYEQYF

v_gene: TRBV10-3
j_gene: TRBJ1-2
CDR3aa: CAISESYWGGGYTF

v_gene: TRBV6-5
j_gene: TRBJ2-7
CDR3aa: CASTPGGDRDLEQYF

v_gene: TRBV7-3
j_gene: TRBJ2-5
CDR3aa: CASSLTGRGQGILETQYF

v_gene: TRBV2
j_gene: TRBJ2-7
CDR3aa: CASSPRAGNYEQYF

v_gene: TRBV24-1
j_gene: TRBJ1-2
CDR3aa: CATSDLSRVWGYTF

v_gene: TRBV18
j_gene: TRBJ1-6
CDR3aa: CASSLTRADSPLHF

v_gene: TRBV10-3
j_gene: TRBJ2-3
CDR3aa: CAISERGDASTDTQYF

v_gene: TRBV6-1
j_gene: TRBJ1-2
CDR3aa: CASSEDASPSGGYTF

v_gene: TRBV18
j_gene: TRBJ1-5
CDR3aa: CASSPIQGTQPQHF

v_gene: TRBV9
j_gene: TRBJ1-1
CDR3aa: CASSARTGYMNTEAFF

v_gene: TRBV7-8
j_gene: TRBJ2-5
CDR3aa: CASTISRQKILWVAQYF

v_gene: TRBV7-9
j_gene: TRBJ2-1
CDR3aa: CASSLGGGSYNEQFF

v_gene: TRBV6-4
j_gene: TRBJ2-3
CDR3aa: CASSEWGLLTDTQYF

v_gene: TRBV18
j_gene: TRBJ2-5
CDR3aa: CASPREAGGPSRETQYF

v_gene: TRBV24-1
j_gene: TRBJ1-2
CDR3aa: CATSESNTGNVYGYTF

v_gene: TRBV5-1
j_gene: TRBJ1-2
CDR3aa: CASSPRAAGGYTF

v_gene: TRBV7-3
j_gene: TRBJ2-5
CDR3aa: CASSQGAAETQYF

v_gene: TRBV29-1
j_gene: TRBJ2-7
CDR3aa: CSVGVRGKEQYF

v_gene: TRBV28
j_gene: TRBJ2-1
CDR3aa: CASSFWTSGYNEQFF

v_gene: TRBV2
j_gene: TRBJ1-2
CDR3aa: CASSGDSTFYGYTF

v_gene: TRBV5-1
j_gene: TRBJ2-1
CDR3aa: CASSPRDRVNEQFF

v_gene: TRBV7-9
j_gene: TRBJ1-2
CDR3aa: CASSLGQEIYGYTF